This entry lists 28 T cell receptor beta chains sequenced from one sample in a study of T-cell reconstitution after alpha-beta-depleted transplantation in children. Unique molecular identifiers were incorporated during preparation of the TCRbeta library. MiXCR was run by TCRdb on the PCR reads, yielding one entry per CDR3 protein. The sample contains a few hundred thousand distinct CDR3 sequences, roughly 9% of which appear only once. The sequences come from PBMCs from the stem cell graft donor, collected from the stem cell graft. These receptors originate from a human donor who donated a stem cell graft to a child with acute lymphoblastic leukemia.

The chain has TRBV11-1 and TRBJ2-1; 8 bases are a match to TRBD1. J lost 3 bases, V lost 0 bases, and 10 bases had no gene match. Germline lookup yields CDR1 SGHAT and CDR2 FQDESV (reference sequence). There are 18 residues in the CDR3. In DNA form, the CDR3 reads TGTGCCAGCAGCTTAGCCCCACAGGGGGTCAGGGTCTACAATGAGCAGTTCTTC. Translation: CASSLAPQGVRVYNEQFF.

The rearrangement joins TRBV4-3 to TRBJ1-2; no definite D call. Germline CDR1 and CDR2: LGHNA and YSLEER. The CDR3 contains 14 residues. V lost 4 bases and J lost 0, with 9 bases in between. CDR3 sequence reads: CASSRGGPNYGYTF. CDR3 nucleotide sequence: TGCGCCAGCAGCCGGGGAGGTCCTAACTATGGCTACACCTTC.

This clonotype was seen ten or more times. CDR3 loop: CASQDWETQYF. CDR3 coding DNA: TGTGCCAGCCAGGACTGGGAGACCCAGTACTTC. The chain couples TRBV6-5 to TRBJ2-5; tentative D call: TRBD2 (5 bases). V lost 8 bases, J lost 5 bases, and 9 bases lay in between. The CDR3 runs 11 residues. Germline values: CDR1 MNHEY, CDR2 SVGAGI.

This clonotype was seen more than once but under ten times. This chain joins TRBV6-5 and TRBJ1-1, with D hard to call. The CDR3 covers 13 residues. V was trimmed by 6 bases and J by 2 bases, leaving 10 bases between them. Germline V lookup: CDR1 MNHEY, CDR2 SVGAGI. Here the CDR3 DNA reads TGTGCCAGCAGGGCGGCGGTAAACACTGAAGCTTTCTTT. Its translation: CASRAAVNTEAFF.

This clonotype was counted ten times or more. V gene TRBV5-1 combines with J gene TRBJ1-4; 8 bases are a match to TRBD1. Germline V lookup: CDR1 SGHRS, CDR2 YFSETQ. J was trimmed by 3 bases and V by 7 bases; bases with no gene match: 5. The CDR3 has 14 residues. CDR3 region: CASSQDRANEKLFF. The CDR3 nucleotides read TGCGCCAGCTCACAGGACAGGGCTAATGAAAAACTGTTTTTT.

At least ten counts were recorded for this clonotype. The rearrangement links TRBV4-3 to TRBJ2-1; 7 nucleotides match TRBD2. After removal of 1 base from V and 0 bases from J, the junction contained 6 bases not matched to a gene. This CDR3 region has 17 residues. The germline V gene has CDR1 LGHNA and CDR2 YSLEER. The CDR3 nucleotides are TGCGCCAGCAGCCAAGGGGCAGCGGGGAGCTCCTACAATGAGCAGTTCTTC. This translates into CASSQGAAGSSYNEQFF.

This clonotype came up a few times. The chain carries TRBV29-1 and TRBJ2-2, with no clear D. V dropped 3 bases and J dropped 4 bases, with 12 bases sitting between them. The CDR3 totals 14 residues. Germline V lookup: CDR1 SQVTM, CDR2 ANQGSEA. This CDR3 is CSVDERKRTGELFF. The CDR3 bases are TGCAGCGTTGATGAAAGAAAACGCACCGGGGAGCTGTTTTTT.

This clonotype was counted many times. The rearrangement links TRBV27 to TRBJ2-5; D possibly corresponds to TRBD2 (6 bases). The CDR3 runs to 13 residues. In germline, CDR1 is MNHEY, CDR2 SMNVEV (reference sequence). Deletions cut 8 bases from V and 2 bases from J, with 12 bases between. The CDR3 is CASGTYLQETQYF. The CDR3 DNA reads TGTGCCAGCGGGACTTATCTACAAGAGACCCAGTACTTC.

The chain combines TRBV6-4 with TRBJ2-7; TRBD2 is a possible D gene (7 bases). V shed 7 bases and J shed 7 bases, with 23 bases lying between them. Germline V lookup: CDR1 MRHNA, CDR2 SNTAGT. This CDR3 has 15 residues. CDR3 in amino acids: CASIPDLGGGGEQYF. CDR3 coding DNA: TGTGCCAGCATTCCGGATTTGGGGGGGGGCGGGGAGCAGTACTTC.

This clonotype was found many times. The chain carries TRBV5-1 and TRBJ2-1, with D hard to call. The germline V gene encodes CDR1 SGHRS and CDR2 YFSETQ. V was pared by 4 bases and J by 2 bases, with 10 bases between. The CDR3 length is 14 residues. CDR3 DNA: TGCGCCAGCAGCCCGGATAGCACCTACAATGAGCAGTTCTTC. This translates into CASSPDSTYNEQFF. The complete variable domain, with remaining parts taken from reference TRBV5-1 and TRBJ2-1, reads KAGVTQTPRYLIKTRGQQVTLSCSPISGHRSVSWYQQTPGQGLQFLFEYFSETQRNKGNFPGRFSGRQFSNSRSEMNVSTLELGDSALYLCASSPDSTYNEQFFGPGTRLTVL.

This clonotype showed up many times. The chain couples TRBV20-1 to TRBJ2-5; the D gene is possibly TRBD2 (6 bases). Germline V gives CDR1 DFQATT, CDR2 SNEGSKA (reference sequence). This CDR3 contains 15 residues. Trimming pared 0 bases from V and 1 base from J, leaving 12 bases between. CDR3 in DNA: TGCAGTGCTAGAGAATTTGGAGGGGCCCAAGAGACCCAGTACTTC. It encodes CSAREFGGAQETQYF.

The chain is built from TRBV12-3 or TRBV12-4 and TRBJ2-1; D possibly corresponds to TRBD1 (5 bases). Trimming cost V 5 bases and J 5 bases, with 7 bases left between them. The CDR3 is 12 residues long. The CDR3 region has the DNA TGTGCCAGCAGTAAACAGGACAATGAGCAGTTCTTC. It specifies CASSKQDNEQFF.

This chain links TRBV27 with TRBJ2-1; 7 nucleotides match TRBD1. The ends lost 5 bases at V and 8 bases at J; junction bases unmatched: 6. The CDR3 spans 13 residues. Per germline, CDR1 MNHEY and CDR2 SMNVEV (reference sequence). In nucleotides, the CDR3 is TGTGCCAGCAGTCAAACAGGGGCCCATGAGCAGTTCTTC. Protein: CASSQTGAHEQFF.

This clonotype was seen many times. The CDR3 spells CASSLGDRRNTEAFF. The CDR3 coding sequence is TGTGCCAGCAGCTTAGGGGACAGGCGTAACACTGAAGCTTTCTTT. The genes are TRBV7-2 and TRBJ1-1; 8 nucleotides match TRBD1. There are 15 residues in the CDR3. Germline V CDR1 and CDR2: SGHTA, FQGNSA. V was pared by 1 base and J by 2 bases, with 3 bases of the junction left unmatched. The complete variable domain, with remaining parts taken from reference TRBV7-2 and TRBJ1-1, reads GAGVSQSPSNKVTEKGKDVELRCDPISGHTALYWYRQSLGQGLEFLIYFQGNSAPDKSGLPSDRFSAERTGGSVSTLTIQRTQQEDSAVYLCASSLGDRRNTEAFFGQGTRLTVV.

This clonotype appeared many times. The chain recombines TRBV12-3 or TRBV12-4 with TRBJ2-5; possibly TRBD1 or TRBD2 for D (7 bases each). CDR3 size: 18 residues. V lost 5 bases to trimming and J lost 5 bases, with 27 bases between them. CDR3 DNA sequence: TGTGCCAGCAGTGCTATCAGGGGGGGAAGAACCGGGCTCGAGACCCAGTACTTC. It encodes CASSAIRGGRTGLETQYF.

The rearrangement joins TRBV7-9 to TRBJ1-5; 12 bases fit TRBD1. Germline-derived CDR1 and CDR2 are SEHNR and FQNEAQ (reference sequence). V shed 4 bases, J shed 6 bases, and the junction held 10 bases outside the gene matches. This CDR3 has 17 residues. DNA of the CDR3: TGTGCCAGCAGCTCCAACTCGGGGACAGGGGGCTTTCAGCCCCAGCATTTT. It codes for CASSSNSGTGGFQPQHF.

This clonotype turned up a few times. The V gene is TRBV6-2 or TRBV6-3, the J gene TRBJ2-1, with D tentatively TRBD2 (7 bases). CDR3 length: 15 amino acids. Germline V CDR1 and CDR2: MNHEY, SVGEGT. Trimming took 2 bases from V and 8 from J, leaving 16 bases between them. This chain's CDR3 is CASSYLGGPGDEQFF. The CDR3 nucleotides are TGTGCCAGCAGTTACCTCGGGGGGCCAGGAGATGAGCAGTTCTTC.

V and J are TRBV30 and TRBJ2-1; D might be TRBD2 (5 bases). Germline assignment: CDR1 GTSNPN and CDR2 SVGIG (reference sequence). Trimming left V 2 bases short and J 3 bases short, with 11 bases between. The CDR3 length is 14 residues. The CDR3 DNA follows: TGTGCCTGGAGTCCCCCGGGGTTCTACAATGAGCAGTTCTTC. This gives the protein CAWSPPGFYNEQFF.

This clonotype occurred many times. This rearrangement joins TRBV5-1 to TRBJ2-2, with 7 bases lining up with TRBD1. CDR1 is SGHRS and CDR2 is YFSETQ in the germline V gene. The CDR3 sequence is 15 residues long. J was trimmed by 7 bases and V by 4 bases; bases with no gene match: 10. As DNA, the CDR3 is TGCGCCAGCAGCCGATTACAGGGGCCGGGCGGGGAGCTGTTTTTT. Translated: CASSRLQGPGGELFF.

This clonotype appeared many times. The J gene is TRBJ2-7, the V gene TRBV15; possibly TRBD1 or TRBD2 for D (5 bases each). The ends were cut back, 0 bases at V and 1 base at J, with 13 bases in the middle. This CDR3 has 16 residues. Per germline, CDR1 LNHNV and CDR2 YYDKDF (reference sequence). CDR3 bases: TGTGCCACCAGCAGAGATTCGGTCAGGGAGTCCTACGAGCAGTACTTC. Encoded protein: CATSRDSVRESYEQYF.

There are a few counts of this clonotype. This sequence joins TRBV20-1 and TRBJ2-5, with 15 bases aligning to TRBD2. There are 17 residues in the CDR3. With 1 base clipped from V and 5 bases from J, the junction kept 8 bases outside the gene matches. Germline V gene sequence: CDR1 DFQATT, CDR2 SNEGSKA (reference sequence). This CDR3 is CSARVWTSGGAWETQYF. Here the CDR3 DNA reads TGCAGTGCTAGAGTTTGGACTAGCGGGGGGGCTTGGGAGACCCAGTACTTC.

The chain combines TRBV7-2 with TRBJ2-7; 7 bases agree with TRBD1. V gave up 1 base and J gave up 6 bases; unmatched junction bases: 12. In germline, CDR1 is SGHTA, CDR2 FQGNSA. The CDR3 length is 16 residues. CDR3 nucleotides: TGTGCCAGCAGCTTAGTAGTGGGACAGACCCTCTCCGAGCAGTACTTC. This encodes CASSLVVGQTLSEQYF.

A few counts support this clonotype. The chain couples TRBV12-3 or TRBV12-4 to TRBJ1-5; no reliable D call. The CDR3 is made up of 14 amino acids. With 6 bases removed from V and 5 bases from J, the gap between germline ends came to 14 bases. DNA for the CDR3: TGTGCCAGCAGCCCCGGCCCTATTTATCAGCCCCAGCATTTT. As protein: CASSPGPIYQPQHF.

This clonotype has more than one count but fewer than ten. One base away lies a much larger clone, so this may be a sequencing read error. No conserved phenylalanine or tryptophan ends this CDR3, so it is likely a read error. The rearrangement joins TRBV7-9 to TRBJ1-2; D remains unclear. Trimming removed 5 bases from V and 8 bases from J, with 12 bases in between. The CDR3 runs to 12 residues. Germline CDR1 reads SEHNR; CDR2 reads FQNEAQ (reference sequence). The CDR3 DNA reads TGTGCCAGCAGCCCGCATCTAGGGGGCTACACCTAC. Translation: CASSPHLGGYTY.

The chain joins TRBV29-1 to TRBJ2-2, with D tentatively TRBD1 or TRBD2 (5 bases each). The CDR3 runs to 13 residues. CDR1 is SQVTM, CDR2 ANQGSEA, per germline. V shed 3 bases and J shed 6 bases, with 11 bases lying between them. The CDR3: CSVDVEGPGELFF. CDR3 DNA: TGCAGCGTTGATGTAGAGGGACCCGGGGAGCTGTTTTTT.

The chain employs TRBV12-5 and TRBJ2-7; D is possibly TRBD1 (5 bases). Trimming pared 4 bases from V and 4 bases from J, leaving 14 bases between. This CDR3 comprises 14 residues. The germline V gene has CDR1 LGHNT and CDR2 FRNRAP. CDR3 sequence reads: CASGSLPDSYEQYF. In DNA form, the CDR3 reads TGTGCTAGTGGTTCGCTACCTGACAGTTACGAGCAGTACTTC.

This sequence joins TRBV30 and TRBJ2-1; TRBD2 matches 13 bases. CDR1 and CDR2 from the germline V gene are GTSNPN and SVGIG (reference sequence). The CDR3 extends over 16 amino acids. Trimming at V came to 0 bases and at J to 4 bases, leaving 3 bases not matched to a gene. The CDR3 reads CAWSVRTSGGYNEQFF. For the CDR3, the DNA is TGTGCCTGGAGTGTACGGACTAGCGGGGGATACAATGAGCAGTTCTTC.

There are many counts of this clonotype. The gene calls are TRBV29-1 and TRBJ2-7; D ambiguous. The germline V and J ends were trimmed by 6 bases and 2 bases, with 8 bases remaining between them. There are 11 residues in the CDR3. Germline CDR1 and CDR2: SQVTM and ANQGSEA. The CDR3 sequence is CSVRMTYEQYF. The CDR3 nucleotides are TGCAGCGTCCGGATGACCTACGAGCAGTACTTC.